This T cell receptor (beta chain) was recorded in a study of identical twins. This clonotype came up a few times. A single record per CDR3 protein comes from TCRdb applying MiXCR to the 5' RACE reads. The sample holds around 250,000 distinct CDR3 sequences, about 13% seen once. These same records also appear under a second study, on yellow fever vaccine responses in identical twins.

Sequenced material: memory (CD45RO+) T cells sorted from blood. This TCR came from a woman aged 18-35 years in good health.

The CDR3 region has the DNA TGTGCCAGCTTCTCCCCGTCCAGCGGGAATAATTACAATGAGCAGTTCTTC. This encodes CASFSPSSGNNYNEQFF. V usage is TRBV7-9 and J usage is TRBJ2-1; TRBD2 agrees at 7 bases. Trimming at V came to 8 bases and at J to 4 bases, leaving 17 bases not matched to a gene. The CDR3 length is 17 residues. From germline, CDR1 is SEHNR and CDR2 FQNEAQ (reference sequence).